This T cell receptor beta chain was identified in a study of cytomegalovirus exposure and HLA in healthy donors. Study-wide background: Among roughly 180 million T cells, an earlier analysis found roughly 120 million unique TCR beta sequences. Genotyping showed approximately 81% of over 350 donors falling in the Caucasian-associated ancestry cluster. Study-wide results and limits: Associated with HLA alleles at 0.05 false discovery rate in a later analysis were approximately 17,000 TCR beta sequences.

All donors participated as healthy donors of bone marrow. The PCR used 60 Vbeta and 13 Jbeta primers. Profiled with immunoSEQ multiplex PCR; TCRdb holds only in-frame clones, not every one. The sample carries some 200,000 clones, around three quarters recorded once. About this clone: Its antigen is not known.

Germline CDR1 and CDR2: SEHNR and FQNEAQ (reference sequence). The CDR3 is made up of 15 amino acids. The J segment lost 1 base and the V segment lost 1 base, leaving 4 bases of the junction unmatched. This chain links TRBV7-9 with TRBJ2-7; TRBD1 matches at 7 bases. The receptor comes from a woman aged 50 to 60 in good health and CMV-seronegative. The sequencing input was PBMCs. The CDR3 DNA is TGTGCCAGCAGCTTAGAGACAGGGCGATCCTACGAGCAGTACTTC. It translates to CASSLETGRSYEQYF.